The 2 T cell receptor beta chains listed next were all sequenced from one sample in a study of shared clonotypes between healthy human individuals. This table comes from immunoSEQ multiplex PCR, and its TCRdb copy is limited to in-frame clones, with some not included. The table includes 2.5 million or so clones, around 90% detected once. The sequenced sample was naive CD4+ T cells sorted from blood. As to subset: CD45RA+ positively selected. These receptors were obtained from a man aged 18 to 30 in good health.

With regard to this clone: The conserved closing phenylalanine or tryptophan is absent in this CDR3, likely reflecting a read error. The gene calls are TRBV28 and TRBJ1-2; 10 nucleotides match TRBD1. The V segment lost 7 bases and the J segment 0 bases; nucleotides outside the gene matches: 2. The germline gives CDR1 MDHEN, CDR2 SYDVKM. The CDR3 length is 14 residues. CDR3 in amino acids: CASTGQGANYGYTL. The CDR3, as DNA: TGTGCCAGCACCGGACAGGGGGCTAACTATGGCTACACCCTC.

In its sample, this clone was seen a few times. The gene calls are TRBV28 and TRBJ1-1; D not certain. The ends were cut back, 3 bases at V and 10 bases at J, with 9 bases in the middle. The CDR3 consists of 11 residues. Looked up from germline, CDR1 is MDHEN and CDR2 is SYDVKM. This chain's CDR3 is CASSLWAGAFF. The CDR3 region has the DNA TGTGCCAGCAGTTTGTGGGCTGGAGCTTTCTTT. The variable domain in full, completed from reference TRBV28 and TRBJ1-1, reads DVKVTQSSRYLVKRTGEKVFLECVQDMDHENMFWYRQDPGLGLRLIYFSYDVKMKEKGDIPEGYSVSREKKERFSLILESASTNQTSMYLCASSLWAGAFFGQGTRLTVV.